The 8 T cell receptor beta chains listed next were all sequenced from one sample in a study of blood T cell repertoires in COVID-19. Data came from immunoSEQ multiplex PCR; TCRdb stores just in-frame clones and leaves some out. The repertoire includes approximately 220,000 clones, roughly 85% of them detected once, and about 2.7% sits in the top ten. The specimen sequenced was peripheral blood. All receptors derive from a woman aged 40 to 49 with active or convalescent COVID-19.

The chain's CDR3 is CATSREGAGEKLFF. The CDR3 bases are TGTGCCACCAGCAGAGAGGGGGCTGGGGAAAAACTGTTTTTT. V gene TRBV15 combines with J gene TRBJ1-4; D is possibly TRBD1 (6 bases). The CDR3 spans 14 residues. The germline CDR1 and CDR2 sequences are LNHNV and YYDKDF (reference sequence). V lost 0 bases to trimming and J lost 8 bases, with 10 bases between them.

This clone was recorded a few times. The rearrangement joins TRBV28 to TRBJ2-1; D perhaps matches TRBD2 (7 bases). The CDR3 runs to 18 residues. Germline loops: CDR1 MDHEN, CDR2 SYDVKM. Trimming removed 4 bases at V and 6 bases at J, with 25 bases between. The CDR3 is CASSSGTLQGGSPNEQFF. CDR3 nucleotide sequence: TGTGCCAGCAGTTCCGGGACACTACAGGGAGGGTCACCCAATGAGCAGTTCTTC.

The chain links TRBV7-9 to TRBJ1-2; D call uncertain. V gave up 5 bases and J gave up 7 bases, with 17 bases separating them. CDR3 length: 14 residues. From germline, CDR1 is SEHNR and CDR2 FQNEAQ (reference sequence). The CDR3 loop is CASSLGRGIGGYTF. The CDR3 coding sequence is TGTGCCAGCAGCCTTGGCCGGGGAATTGGTGGCTACACCTTC.

The gene calls are TRBV7-2 and TRBJ2-1; no clear D. The CDR3 runs to 13 residues. Trimming left V 3 bases short and J 2 bases short, with 5 bases between. CDR1 and CDR2 from the germline V gene are SGHTA and FQGNSA. The CDR3 region has the DNA TGTGCCAGCAGCTTTAACACCTACAATGAGCAGTTCTTC. Translating gives CASSFNTYNEQFF.

This clone appeared a few times. The chain has TRBV10-1 and TRBJ2-2, with 9 bases matching TRBD1. V lost 4 bases and J lost 7; bases outside the gene matches: 10. From germline, CDR1 is WNHNN and CDR2 SYGVQD (reference sequence). This CDR3 contains 16 residues. The CDR3 DNA reads TGCGCCAGCAGTGGTTCCGGGACAGGGTTGGTCGGGGAGCTGTTTTTT. Amino acids: CASSGSGTGLVGELFF.

The rearrangement links TRBV18 to TRBJ1-3; D is ambiguous. Trimming shortened V by 3 bases and J by 6 bases, and 15 bases separated the two germline ends. The CDR3 sequence is 15 residues long. Germline values: CDR1 KGHSH, CDR2 LQKENI. The CDR3 region has the DNA TGTGCCAGCTCACCCCCGGCGGGGAACCAAAACACCATATATTTT. It specifies CASSPPAGNQNTIYF. The full variable domain, with the rest looked up from reference TRBV18 and TRBJ1-3, is NAGVMQNPRHLVRRRGQEARLRCSPMKGHSHVYWYRQLPEEGLKFMVYLQKENIIDESGMPKERFSAEFPKEGPSILRIQQVVRGDSAAYFCASSPPAGNQNTIYFGEGSWLTVV.

This chain connects TRBV9 to TRBJ1-1; the match to TRBD1 covers 11 bases. Germline V CDR1 and CDR2: SGDLS, YYNGEE. Unmatched junction bases numbered 2, after V lost 0 bases and J lost 1 base. CDR3 length equals 16 residues. The CDR3 spells CASSVAGTGGNTEAFF. The CDR3 region has the DNA TGTGCCAGCAGCGTAGCCGGGACAGGGGGGAACACTGAAGCTTTCTTT.

This clone has only a few counts. V is TRBV30 and J is TRBJ1-1; D perhaps matches TRBD1 (5 bases). Germline lookup yields CDR1 GTSNPN and CDR2 SVGIG (reference sequence). The CDR3 has 13 residues. The V end lost 0 bases, the J end lost 9 bases, and 14 bases lay between the germline ends. The CDR3 DNA reads TGTGCCTGGAGTGTGGCGCCAGGGTCAAAAGCTTTCTTT. This codes for CAWSVAPGSKAFF.